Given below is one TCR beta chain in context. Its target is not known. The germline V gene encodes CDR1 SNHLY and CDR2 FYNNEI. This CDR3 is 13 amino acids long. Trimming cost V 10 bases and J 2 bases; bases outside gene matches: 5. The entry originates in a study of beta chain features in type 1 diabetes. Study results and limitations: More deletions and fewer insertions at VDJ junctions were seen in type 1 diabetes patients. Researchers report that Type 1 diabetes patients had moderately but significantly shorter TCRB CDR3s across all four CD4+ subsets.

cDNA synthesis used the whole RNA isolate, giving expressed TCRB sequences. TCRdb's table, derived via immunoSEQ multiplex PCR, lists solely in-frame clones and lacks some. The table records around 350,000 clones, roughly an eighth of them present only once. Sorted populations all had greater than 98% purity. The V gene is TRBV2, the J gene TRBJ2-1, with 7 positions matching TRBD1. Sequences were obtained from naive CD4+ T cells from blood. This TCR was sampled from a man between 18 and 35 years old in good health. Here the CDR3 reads CATRQGPYNEQFF. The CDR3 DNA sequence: TGTGCCACTCGACAGGGACCCTACAATGAGCAGTTCTTC.